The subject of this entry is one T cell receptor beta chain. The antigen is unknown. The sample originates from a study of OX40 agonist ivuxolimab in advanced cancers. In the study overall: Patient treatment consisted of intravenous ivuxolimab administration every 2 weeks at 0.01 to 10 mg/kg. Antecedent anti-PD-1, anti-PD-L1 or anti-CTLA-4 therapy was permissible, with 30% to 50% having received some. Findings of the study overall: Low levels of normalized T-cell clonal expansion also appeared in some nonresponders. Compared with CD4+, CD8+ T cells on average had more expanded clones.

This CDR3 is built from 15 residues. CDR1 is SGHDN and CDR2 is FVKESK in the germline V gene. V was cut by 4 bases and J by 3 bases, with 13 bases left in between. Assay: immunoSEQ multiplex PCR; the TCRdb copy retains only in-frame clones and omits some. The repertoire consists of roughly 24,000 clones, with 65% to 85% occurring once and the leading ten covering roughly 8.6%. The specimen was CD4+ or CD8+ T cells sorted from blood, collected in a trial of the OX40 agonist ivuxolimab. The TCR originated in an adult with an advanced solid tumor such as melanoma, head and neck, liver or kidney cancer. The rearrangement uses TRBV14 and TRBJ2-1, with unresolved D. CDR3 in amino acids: CASSPSQGLYNEQFF. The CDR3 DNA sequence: TGTGCCAGCAGCCCCTCACAAGGCCTCTACAATGAGCAGTTCTTC.